These 6 T cell receptor beta chains originate from one sample sequenced in a study of siplizumab effects on memory and regulatory T cells. TCRdb's table, derived via immunoSEQ multiplex PCR, lists solely in-frame clones and lacks some. The sample yields about 100,000 clones, 85% to 95% seen once. The sample consisted of non-Treg CD4+ T cells sorted from blood. These receptors were taken from a human donor in good health.

The chain carries TRBV10-1 and TRBJ2-3; no firm D call. The CDR3 runs to 17 residues. Germline V CDR1 and CDR2: WNHNN, SYGVQD (reference sequence). Trimming cost V 0 bases and J 0 bases, with 13 bases left between them. CDR3 nucleotide sequence: TGCGCCAGCAGTGAGTCCCCGGGCCTACCTAGCACAGATACGCAGTATTTT. Protein: CASSESPGLPSTDTQYF.

The genes are TRBV5-1 and TRBJ2-5, with no clear D. This CDR3 contains 14 residues. The germline gives CDR1 SGHRS, CDR2 YFSETQ. V gave up 2 bases and J gave up 13 bases, with 21 bases separating them. This CDR3 reads CASSLDWVSPSGYF. The CDR3 DNA reads TGCGCCAGCAGCTTAGATTGGGTCAGCCCCTCGGGGTACTTC.

Note on this clone: This sample includes further DNA sequences coding for the same CDR3. The rearrangement links TRBV19 to TRBJ1-4; tentatively, D is TRBD1 (6 bases). The CDR3 is made up of 14 amino acids. The germline V gene encodes CDR1 LNHDA and CDR2 SQIVND (reference sequence). V was trimmed by 8 bases and J by 7 bases, leaving 17 bases between them. For the CDR3, the DNA is TGTGCCAGTCATGGGGGCCAAGTCGGTGAAAAACTGTTTTTT. Its protein is CASHGGQVGEKLFF. Combining the CDR3 with reference TRBV19 and TRBJ1-4 gives the whole variable domain DGGITQSPKYLFRKEGQNVTLSCEQNLNHDAMYWYRQDPGQGLRLIYYSQIVNDFQKGDIAEGYSVSREKKESFPLTVTSAQKNPTAFYLCASHGGQVGEKLFFGSGTQLSVL.

This clone was counted only a few times. The chain combines TRBV11-3 with TRBJ2-2; TRBD2 aligns across 9 bases. J gave up 3 bases and V 5 bases, and 7 bases lay outside the gene matches. Looked up from germline, CDR1 is SGHNT and CDR2 is YENEEA. The CDR3 covers 16 residues. CDR3 nucleotides: TGTGCCAGCAGCCCTAGCGGGATGACATACACCGGGGAGCTGTTTTTT. Protein product: CASSPSGMTYTGELFF.

CDR3 protein: CASSPGGTSGYNEQFF. DNA for the CDR3: TGTGCCAGCAGCCCGGGAGGGACTAGCGGTTACAATGAGCAGTTCTTC. The chain has TRBV5-4 and TRBJ2-1; 11 bases are a match to TRBD2. This CDR3 contains 16 residues. J gave up 4 bases and V 4 bases, and 7 bases lay outside the gene matches. Looked up from germline, CDR1 is SGHNT and CDR2 is YYREEE (reference sequence). The full variable domain, completed using reference TRBV5-4 and TRBJ2-1, is ETGVTQSPTHLIKTRGQQVTLRCSSQSGHNTVSWYQQALGQGPQFIFQYYREEENGRGNFPPRFSGLQFPNYSSELNVNALELDDSALYLCASSPGGTSGYNEQFFGPGTRLTVL.

This rearrangement joins TRBV5-1 to TRBJ2-6; TRBD2 matches at 10 bases. The CDR3 sequence is 17 residues long. Germline trimming cut 3 bases from V and 1 base from J; bases unmatched to any gene: 4. Looked up from germline, CDR1 is SGHRS and CDR2 is YFSETQ. The CDR3: CASSSGLAPSGANVLTF. The CDR3 DNA is TGCGCCAGCAGCTCGGGACTAGCGCCGTCTGGGGCCAACGTCCTGACTTTC.